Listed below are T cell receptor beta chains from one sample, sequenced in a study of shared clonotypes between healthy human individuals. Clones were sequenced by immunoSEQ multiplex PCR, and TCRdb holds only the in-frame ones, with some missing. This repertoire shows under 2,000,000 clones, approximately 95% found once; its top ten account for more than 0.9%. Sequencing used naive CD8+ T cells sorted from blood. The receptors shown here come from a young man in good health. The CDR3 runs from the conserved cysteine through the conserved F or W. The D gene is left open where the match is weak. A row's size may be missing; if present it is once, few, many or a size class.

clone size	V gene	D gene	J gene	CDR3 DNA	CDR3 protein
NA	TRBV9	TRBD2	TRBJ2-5	TGTGCCAGCAGCGTAAGCGGGGGGGTCCAAGAGACCCAGTACTTC	CASSVSGGVQETQYF
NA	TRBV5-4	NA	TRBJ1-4	TGTGCCAGCAGCTTCTTAGGAGGGCCGGATGAAAAACTGTTTTTT	CASSFLGGPDEKLFF
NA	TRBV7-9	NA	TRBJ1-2	TGTGCCAGCAGCTTAGTTCAGGGAGGCTACACCTTC	CASSLVQGGYTF
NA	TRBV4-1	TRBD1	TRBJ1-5	TGCGCCAGCAGCCTAGAGGACAGGGGGCGATGGCCCCAGCATTTT	CASSLEDRGRWPQHF
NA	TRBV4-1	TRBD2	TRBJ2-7	TGCGCCAGCAGCCATAAAGAGCGGGGGTACTCCTACGAGCAGTACTTC	CASSHKERGYSYEQYF
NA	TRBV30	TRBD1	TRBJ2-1	TGTGCCTGGCGCCGGCCGGGACAGCCGTACAATGAGCAGTTCTTC	CAWRRPGQPYNEQFF
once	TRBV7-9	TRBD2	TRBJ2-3	TGTGCCAGCAGCCCTAGCGGGGGGGCAACAGATACGCAGTATTTT	CASSPSGGATDTQYF
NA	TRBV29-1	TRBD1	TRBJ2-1	TGCAGCGTTCCGTGGGTACAGGGGGCATACAATGAGCAGTTCTTC	CSVPWVQGAYNEQFF
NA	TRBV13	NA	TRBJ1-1	TGTGCCAGCAGCTTTGGGGTGGGGAGCCCTGAAGCTTTCTTT	CASSFGVGSPEAFF
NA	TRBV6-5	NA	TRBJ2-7	TGTGCCAGCAGTTACGGAGACTCCTACGAGCAGTACTTC	CASSYGDSYEQYF
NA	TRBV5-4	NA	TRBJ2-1	TGTGCCAGCAGCTTGCACAATGAGCAGTTCTTC	CASSLHNEQFF
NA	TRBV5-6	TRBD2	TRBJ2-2	TGTGCCAGCAGGGGCGGGGGAAACACCGGGGAGCTGTTTTTT	CASRGGGNTGELFF
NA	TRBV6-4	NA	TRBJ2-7	TGTGCCAGGGCGTCCTTATTACGTGAGCAGTACTTC	CARASLLREQYF
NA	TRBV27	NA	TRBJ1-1	TGTGCCAGCAGTTCAAACCTGGGACTTGCTGAAGCTTTCTTT	CASSSNLGLAEAFF
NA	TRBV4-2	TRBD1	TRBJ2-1	TGTGCCAGCAGCCCAGGGGGTTACAATGAGCAGTTCTTC	CASSPGGYNEQFF
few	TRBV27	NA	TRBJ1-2	TGTGCCAGCAGTTTTTGGGCAGGGGATGGCTACACCTTC	CASSFWAGDGYTF
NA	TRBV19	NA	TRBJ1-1	TGTGCCAGTAGTATAGATCGGCAGGGAGAAGGTCAAGATGAAGCTTTCTTT	CASSIDRQGEGQDEAFF
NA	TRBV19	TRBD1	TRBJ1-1	TGTGCCAGTAGTATGGGACAGTACACTGAAGCTTTCTTT	CASSMGQYTEAFF
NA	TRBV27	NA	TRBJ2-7	TGTGCCAGCAGTTTAAAGGACGGCTTCTACGAGCAGTACTTC	CASSLKDGFYEQYF
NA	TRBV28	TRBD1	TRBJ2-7	TGTGCCAGCAGACTCACTGGGACAGGGGACGAGCAGTACTTC	CASRLTGTGDEQYF
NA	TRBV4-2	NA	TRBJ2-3	TGTGCCAGCAGCCAAGATTATGGTACCATTTTGGCAGATACGCAGTATTTT	CASSQDYGTILADTQYF
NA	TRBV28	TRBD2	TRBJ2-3	TGTGCCTCCACCCCGGGACTAGCGGGGGGGCCCAAAGATACGCAGTATTTT	CASTPGLAGGPKDTQYF
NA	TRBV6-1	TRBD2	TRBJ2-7	TGTGCCAGCAGTGAATTTGGGACTAGCGGGAGCTGGGGCTCCTACGAGCAGTACTTC	CASSEFGTSGSWGSYEQYF
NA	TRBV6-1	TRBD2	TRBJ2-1	TGTGCCGTCAGAGCGGGGCCCTACAATGAGCAGTTCTTC	CAVRAGPYNEQFF
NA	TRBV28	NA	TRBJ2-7	TGTGCCAGCATAAACAGGGATGGGCCCTACGAGCAGTACTTC	CASINRDGPYEQYF
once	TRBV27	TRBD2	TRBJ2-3	TGTGCCAGCAGTTTAACATGGACTAGCGGGATCACAGATACGCAGTATTTT	CASSLTWTSGITDTQYF
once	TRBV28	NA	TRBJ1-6	TGTGCCAGCAGTCCAGGGGAGGGGCCCCTCCACTTT	CASSPGEGPLHF
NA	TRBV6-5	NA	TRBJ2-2	TGTGCCAGCAGGGTCCGGGGCGGGGAGCTGTTTTTT	CASRVRGGELFF
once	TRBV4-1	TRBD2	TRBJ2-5	TGCGCCAGCAGCCTCGCCGGACTAGCGGGAGAGACCCAGTACTTC	CASSLAGLAGETQYF
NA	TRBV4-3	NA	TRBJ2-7	TGCGCCAGCAGCCAAGGGGCACGCCTGGCCTACGAGCAGTACTTC	CASSQGARLAYEQYF
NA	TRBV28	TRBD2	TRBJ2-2	TGTGCCAGCAGTTTCCTCGGACTAGCGGTGAACACCGGGGAGCTGTTTTTT	CASSFLGLAVNTGELFF
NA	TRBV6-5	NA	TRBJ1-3	TGTGCCAGCAGTTACGCGGGACCTGGAAACACCATATATTTT	CASSYAGPGNTIYF
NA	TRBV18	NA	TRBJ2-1	TGTGCCAGCTCACCACCAGTAGTCGTCTACAAAGATGAGCAGTTCTTC	CASSPPVVVYKDEQFF
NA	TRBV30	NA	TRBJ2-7	TGTGCCTGGGCCGGGGCCTACGAGCAGTACTTC	CAWAGAYEQYF
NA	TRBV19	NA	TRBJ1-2	TGTGCCAGTAGAGGACGGACCTATGGCTACACCTTC	CASRGRTYGYTF
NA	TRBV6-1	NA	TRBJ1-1	TGTGCCAGCAGCCTCCTAACTGAAGCTTTCTTT	CASSLLTEAFF
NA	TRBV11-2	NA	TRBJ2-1	TGTGCCAGCAGCTTAGTTGGGCTAGCGAGTGAGCAGTTCTTC	CASSLVGLASEQFF
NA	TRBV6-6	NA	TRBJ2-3	TGTGCCAGCAGCACAGCGTCCAGCACAGATACGCAGTATTTT	CASSTASSTDTQYF
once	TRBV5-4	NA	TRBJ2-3	TGTGCCAGCAGCTTGGAAGGGGCCTGGACAGATACGCAGTATTTT	CASSLEGAWTDTQYF
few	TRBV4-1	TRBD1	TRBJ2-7	TGCGCCAGCAGCCAAGTACAGGGGATACCCTACGAGCAGTACTTC	CASSQVQGIPYEQYF
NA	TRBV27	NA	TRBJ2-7	TGTGCCAGCAGTAACCCCTGGGACGGCACCTACGAGCAGTACTTC	CASSNPWDGTYEQYF
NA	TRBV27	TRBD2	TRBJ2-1	TGTGCCAGCAGTACACTAGCGACCTACAATGAGCAGTTCTTC	CASSTLATYNEQFF
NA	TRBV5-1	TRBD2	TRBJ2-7	TGCGCCAGCAGTATCGGTTGGGGGGGTAGCGACGAGCAGTACTTC	CASSIGWGGSDEQYF
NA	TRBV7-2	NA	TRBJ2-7	TGTGCCAGCAGCTTAAACGGATACGAGCAGTACTTC	CASSLNGYEQYF
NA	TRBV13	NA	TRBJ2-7	TGTGCCAGCAGCTTAGCCGGGGGCAGCCTCTACGAGCAGTACTTC	CASSLAGGSLYEQYF
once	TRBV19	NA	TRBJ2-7	TGTGCCAGTAGTATGGGCAGCCTCTACGAGCAGTACTTC	CASSMGSLYEQYF
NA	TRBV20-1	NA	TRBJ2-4	TGCAGTGCTAGCGAAGGGACCATTCAGTACTTC	CSASEGTIQYF
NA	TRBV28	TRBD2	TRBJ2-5	TGTGCCAGCAGTTTTCTGGGGGGGGGAGAGACCCAGTACTTC	CASSFLGGGETQYF
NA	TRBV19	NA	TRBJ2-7	TGTGCCAGTACCGATGGGCTCGGACAGCCAAGGGAGCAGTACTTC	CASTDGLGQPREQYF
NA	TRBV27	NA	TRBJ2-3	TGTGCCAGCAGTTTATTGGCAGCTAGTGGGGGCACAGATACGCAGTATTTT	CASSLLAASGGTDTQYF
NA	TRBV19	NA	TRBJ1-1	TGTGCCAGTAGTATTCTCCCCCTCGACAGTGTAGGGGACACTGAAGCTTTCTTT	CASSILPLDSVGDTEAFF
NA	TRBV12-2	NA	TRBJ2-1	TGTGCAAGTCGCTTAGCTTCCGGACTAGCGGGAGGAGGCAATGAGCAGTTCTTC	CASRLASGLAGGGNEQFF
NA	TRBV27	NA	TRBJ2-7	TGTGCCAGCAGTTTATTGGCAGGGGTTGCCTACGAGCAGTACTTC	CASSLLAGVAYEQYF
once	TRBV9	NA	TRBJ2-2	TGTGCCAGCAGCGTAGGGCAGGGGAACACCGGGGAGCTGTTTTTT	CASSVGQGNTGELFF
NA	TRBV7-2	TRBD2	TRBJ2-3	TGTGCCAGCAGCTTTTGGCTAGCGGGAGATACGCAGTATTTT	CASSFWLAGDTQYF
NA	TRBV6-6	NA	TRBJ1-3	TGTGCCAGCAGTTACAGGGGTGGGGGAAACACCATATATTTT	CASSYRGGGNTIYF
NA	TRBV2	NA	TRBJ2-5	TGTGCCAGCAGTGAATGGGGACTCATGGGGAGCTGGCAAGAGACCCAGTACTTC	CASSEWGLMGSWQETQYF
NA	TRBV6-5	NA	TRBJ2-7	TGTGCCAGTTCCGACATAGTTTCCTACGAGCAGTACTTC	CASSDIVSYEQYF
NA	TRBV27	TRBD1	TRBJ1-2	TGTGCCAGCAGTGTGGACAGGGCGGCTGGCTACACCTTC	CASSVDRAAGYTF
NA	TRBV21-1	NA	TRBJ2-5	TGTGCCAGCAGCAAAGGTCAGGGGCGGTTTGGGACCCAGTACTTC	CASSKGQGRFGTQYF